The 8 T cell receptor beta chains below all came from one sample that was sequenced in a study of cytomegalovirus exposure and HLA in healthy donors. In the PCR, 60 Vbeta and 13 Jbeta primers were used. Profiling relied on immunoSEQ multiplex PCR, and the TCRdb table lists in-frame clones only, not all of them. This repertoire shows tens of thousands of clones, around 84% found once; its top ten account for approximately 9%. The source material was PBMCs. These TCRs come from a woman aged 40 to 55 in good health and CMV-seropositive.

The chain carries TRBV4-2 and TRBJ2-6; D might be TRBD2 (6 bases). CDR1 and CDR2 (germline): LGHNA, YNFKEQ. V was shortened by 2 bases and J by 2 bases, with 16 bases between the two germline ends. This CDR3 has 18 residues. The DNA for the CDR3 is TGTGCCAGCAGCCAAACCTCAGGGTGGGGGGCTGGGGCCAACGTCCTGACTTTC. Translating gives CASSQTSGWGAGANVLTF.

The chain joins TRBV27 to TRBJ2-7, with 8 bases fitting TRBD1. From germline, CDR1 is MNHEY and CDR2 SMNVEV (reference sequence). The CDR3 totals 15 residues. The V segment lost 6 bases and the J segment 3 bases; nucleotides outside the gene matches: 10. DNA for the CDR3: TGTGCCAGCAGAATCATCGGGACAGGAGACTACGAGCAGTACTTC. Translated: CASRIIGTGDYEQYF.

The chain uses TRBV19 and TRBJ2-2; 7 bases map to TRBD1. V shed 6 bases and J 7 bases; nucleotides not matched to a gene: 5. This CDR3 has 13 amino acids. CDR1 and CDR2 (germline): LNHDA, SQIVND (reference sequence). CDR3 in amino acids: CASRSGGGGELFF. Here the CDR3 DNA reads TGTGCCAGTAGATCAGGGGGTGGCGGGGAGCTGTTTTTT.

V is TRBV25-1 and J is TRBJ2-7, with TRBD2 identical over 12 bases. The CDR3 has 13 amino acids. Germline CDR1 MGHDK, CDR2 SYGVNS. With 3 bases clipped from V and 11 bases from J, the junction kept 5 bases outside the gene matches. This CDR3 reads CASSDPGLAGKYF. The CDR3 DNA reads as TGTGCCAGCAGTGACCCGGGACTAGCGGGCAAGTACTTC.

The chain employs TRBV6-1 and TRBJ2-7; 9 nucleotides agree with TRBD1. J gave up 2 bases and V 6 bases, and 8 bases lay outside the gene matches. The germline CDR1 and CDR2 sequences are MNHNS and SASEGT. The CDR3 loop spans 15 amino acids. CDR3 sequence (DNA): TGTGCCAGCAGGACTCAAGGGACAGGGACCTACGAGCAGTACTTC. Encoded protein: CASRTQGTGTYEQYF.

This sequence joins TRBV28 and TRBJ1-3; a possible D gene is TRBD1 (6 bases). Trimming pared 1 base from V and 7 bases from J, leaving 11 bases between. This CDR3 is 14 amino acids long. The germline V gene has CDR1 MDHEN and CDR2 SYDVKM. The CDR3 protein is CASSLLQGRNTIYF. The DNA of the CDR3 is TGTGCCAGCAGTTTATTACAGGGCAGGAACACCATATATTTT.

CDR3 DNA sequence: TGTGCCAGCAGCGAGGGACTAGCGAACTACAATGAGCAGTTCTTC. Amino acid sequence: CASSEGLANYNEQFF. The chain uses TRBV9 and TRBJ2-1; TRBD2 matches 10 bases. The ends lost 3 bases at V and 3 bases at J; junction bases unmatched: 3. The CDR3 contains 15 residues. Per the germline V gene, CDR1 is SGDLS and CDR2 is YYNGEE.

CDR3 nucleotide sequence: TGTGCCAGTAGCACAGGGGCCCCGGAAGGCACAGATACGCAGTATTTT. Encoded protein: CASSTGAPEGTDTQYF. This chain links TRBV19 with TRBJ2-3, with 7 bases that match TRBD1. The CDR3 runs to 16 residues. Germline V lookup: CDR1 LNHDA, CDR2 SQIVND (reference sequence). V lost 6 bases and J lost 1; bases outside the gene matches: 10.